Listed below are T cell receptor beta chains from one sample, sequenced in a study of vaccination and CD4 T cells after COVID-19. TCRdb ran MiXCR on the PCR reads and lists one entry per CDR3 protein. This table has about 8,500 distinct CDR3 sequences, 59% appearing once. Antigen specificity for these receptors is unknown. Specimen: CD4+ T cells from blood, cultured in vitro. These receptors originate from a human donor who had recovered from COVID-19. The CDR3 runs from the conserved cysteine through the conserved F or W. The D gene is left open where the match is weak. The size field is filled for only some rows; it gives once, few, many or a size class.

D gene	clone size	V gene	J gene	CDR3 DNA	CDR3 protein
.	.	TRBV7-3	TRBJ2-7	TGTGCCAGCAGCTGGGGGACTTTGGGTGAGCAGTACTTC	CASSWGTLGEQYF
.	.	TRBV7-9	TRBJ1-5	TGTGCCAGCAGCCCACTCATAAGGAATCAGCCCCAGCATTTT	CASSPLIRNQPQHF
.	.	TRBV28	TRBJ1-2	TGTGCCAGCAGGACGACGGTCTATGGCTACACCTTC	CASRTTVYGYTF
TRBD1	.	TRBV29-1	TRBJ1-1	TGCAGCAGCGGGACAGGGGCTGAAGCTTTCTTT	CSSGTGAEAFF
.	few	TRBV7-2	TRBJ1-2	TGTGCCAGCAGCTTAGATCAGGGCCTCGGCTACACCTTC	CASSLDQGLGYTF
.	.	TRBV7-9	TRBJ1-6	TGTGCCAGCAGCTCCACCTCGTCGGCACCCCTCCACTTT	CASSSTSSAPLHF
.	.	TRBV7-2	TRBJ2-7	TGTGCCAGCAGCTCGGCCTACGAGCAGTACTTC	CASSSAYEQYF
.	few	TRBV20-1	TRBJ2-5	TGCAGTGCTCCTAACAGGCCGGGGGAGACCCAGTACTTC	CSAPNRPGETQYF
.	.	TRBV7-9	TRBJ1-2	TGTGCCACTCTCGATCCGGGGGCAGGGAAGCGTGGCTACACCTTC	CATLDPGAGKRGYTF
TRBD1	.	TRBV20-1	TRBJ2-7	TGCAGTGCCCAACCGGGACAGGGGTACGAGCAGTACTTC	CSAQPGQGYEQYF
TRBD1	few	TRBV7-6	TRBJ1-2	TGTGCCAGCAGTCCGAGGGGGCCCTATGGCTACACCTTC	CASSPRGPYGYTF
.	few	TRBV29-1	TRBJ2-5	TGCAGCGTGGGACTCCAAGAGACCCAGTACTTC	CSVGLQETQYF
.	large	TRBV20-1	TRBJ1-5	TGCAGTGCTAGAGAATCCCTACAGCCCCAGCATTTT	CSARESLQPQHF
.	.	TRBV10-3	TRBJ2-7	TGTGCCATCACGGGACCTTCCTACGAGCAGTACTTC	CAITGPSYEQYF
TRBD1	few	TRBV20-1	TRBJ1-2	TGCAGTGCTACGGACAGGGCTATCTATGGCTACACCTTC	CSATDRAIYGYTF
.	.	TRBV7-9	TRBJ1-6	TGTGCCAGCAGCTTAGGGAGGGTAAATTCACCCCTCCACTTT	CASSLGRVNSPLHF
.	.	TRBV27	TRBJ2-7	TGTGCCAGCAGTCGCTACGAGCAGTACTTC	CASSRYEQYF
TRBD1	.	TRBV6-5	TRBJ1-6	TGTGCCAGCAGTTACTCTCGAGCCTCCGGGACAGCGAATTCACCCCTCCACTTT	CASSYSRASGTANSPLHF
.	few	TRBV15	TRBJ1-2	TGTGCCACCAGCAGAGGGGGGGTGGGCTATGGCTACACCTTC	CATSRGGVGYGYTF
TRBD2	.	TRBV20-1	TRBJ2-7	TGCAGTGCTTACCCGACTAGCGGGAGTAGCTCCTACGAGCAGTACTTC	CSAYPTSGSSSYEQYF
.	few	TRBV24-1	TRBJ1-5	TGTGCCACCGCCAGTAGCGGGAGTCAGCCCCAGCATTTT	CATASSGSQPQHF
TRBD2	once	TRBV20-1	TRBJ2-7	TGCAGTGCTCCCGGTAGACTAGCGGGGGGATCCTCCTACGAGCAGTACTTC	CSAPGRLAGGSSYEQYF
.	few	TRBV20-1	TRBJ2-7	TGCAGTGCTAGACAGCGGGGAGGGGGCTCCTACGAGCAGTACTTC	CSARQRGGGSYEQYF
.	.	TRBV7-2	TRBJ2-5	TGTGCCAGCAGCCTCGGGGTCCTAGCGTACCAAGAGACCCAGTACTTC	CASSLGVLAYQETQYF
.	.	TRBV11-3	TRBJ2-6	TGTGCCAGCAGCTTTGGCTCTGGGGCCAACGTCCTGACTTTC	CASSFGSGANVLTF
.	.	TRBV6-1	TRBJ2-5	TGTGCCAGCAGGATTATTCAAGAGACCCAGTACTTC	CASRIIQETQYF
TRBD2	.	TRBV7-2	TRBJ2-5	TGTGCCAGCAGGGACGGGAGGACGCGGGAGACCCAGTATTTC	CASRDGRTRETQYF
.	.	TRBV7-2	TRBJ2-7	TGTGCCAGCAGCTCGCGGTTGGCCTGGGAGCAGTACTTC	CASSSRLAWEQYF
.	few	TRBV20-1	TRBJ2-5	TGCAGTGCTAGTTTGGCGCTCACCCAGTACTTC	CSASLALTQYF
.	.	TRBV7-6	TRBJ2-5	TGTGCCAGCAGCTTAGTTTCGTCCCCCAAAGAGTACTTC	CASSLVSSPKEYF
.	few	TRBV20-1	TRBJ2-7	TGCAGTGCTTCCAACATGGGGGGGGCTGGGGCGCCCTTC	CSASNMGGAGAPF
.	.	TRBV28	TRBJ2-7	TGTGCCAGCAGTTTGTATGGGGAGTACGAGCAGTACTTC	CASSLYGEYEQYF
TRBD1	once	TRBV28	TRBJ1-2	TGTGCCAGCAGACCAGGGGGCCGCTATGGCTACACCTTC	CASRPGGRYGYTF
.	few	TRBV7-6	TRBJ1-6	TGTGCCAGCAGGGTGACGGCCAATAATTCACCCCTCCACTTT	CASRVTANNSPLHF
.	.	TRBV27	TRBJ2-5	TGTGCCAGCAGTTTTAGGTCAGGGGTGACCCAGTACTTC	CASSFRSGVTQYF
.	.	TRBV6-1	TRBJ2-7	TGTGCCAGCACCATGGGACGGGGTTTCAACGAGCAGTACTTC	CASTMGRGFNEQYF
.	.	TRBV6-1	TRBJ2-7	TGTGCCAGCAGTGAAAACAGGGACGAGCAGTACTTC	CASSENRDEQYF
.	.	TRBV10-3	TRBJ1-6	TGTGCCACCCTAGGAAGCTCCTATAATTCACCCCTCCACTTT	CATLGSSYNSPLHF
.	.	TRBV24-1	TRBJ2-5	TGTGCCACCAGTGATGCCGATAGCCAAGAGACCCAGTACTTC	CATSDADSQETQYF
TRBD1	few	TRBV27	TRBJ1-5	TGTGCCAGCAGTTTACGACAGGGGTATCAGCCCCAGCATTTT	CASSLRQGYQPQHF
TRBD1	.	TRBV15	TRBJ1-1	TGTGCCACCAGCAGGGAACCGCAGGGGGCCCGAACTGAAGCTTTCTTT	CATSREPQGARTEAFF
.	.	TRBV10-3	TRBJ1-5	TGTGCCATCAGCCCCGACGTGGGATACCGGCCCCAGCATTTT	CAISPDVGYRPQHF
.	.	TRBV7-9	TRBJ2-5	TGTGCCAGCAGCCCCCAAGAGACCCAGTACTTC	CASSPQETQYF
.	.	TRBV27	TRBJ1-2	TGTGCCAGCACGGGGAGGGACATCGTTGGCTACACCTTC	CASTGRDIVGYTF
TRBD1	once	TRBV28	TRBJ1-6	TGTGCCAGCAGACAGGGGCTTCTACCCCTCCACTTT	CASRQGLLPLHF
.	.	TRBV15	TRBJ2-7	TGTGCCACCAGGCGCAGGGTAGCCTACGAGCAGTACTTC	CATRRRVAYEQYF
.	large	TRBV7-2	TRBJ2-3	TGTGCCAGCAGCTTATATGGCGATACGCAGTATTTT	CASSLYGDTQYF
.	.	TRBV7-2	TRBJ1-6	TGTGCCAGCAGCCACGGCAGGGATGCACCCCTCCACTTT	CASSHGRDAPLHF
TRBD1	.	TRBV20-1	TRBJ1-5	TGCAGTGCCTTCACAGGACAGGGCAGCAATCAGCCCCAGCATTTT	CSAFTGQGSNQPQHF
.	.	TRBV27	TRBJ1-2	TGTGCCAGCAGTTTGCCCCCACCCTTAGCTAACTATGGCTACACCTTC	CASSLPPPLANYGYTF
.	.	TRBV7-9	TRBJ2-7	TGTGCCAGCGCCCCAGACGGGCCAGTCTACGAGCAGTACTTC	CASAPDGPVYEQYF